Sequencing of this TCR beta chain was carried out in a study of cytomegalovirus exposure and HLA in healthy donors (dated by TCRdb to between 2016 and 2019). As for the study more broadly: An earlier analysis of approximately 550 of the donors reported 250 to 350 Gb of sequence data and approximately 110 million unique TCR beta sequences from around 200 million T cells. Approximately 310 gigabases of sequencing data and tens of millions of unique TCR sequences made up an early release that covered under 750 HLA-typed donors. Of the approximately 400 genotyped donors, over 80% were placed in the genetic ancestry cluster associated with self-reported Caucasian donors. The study was designed to test whether signatures of past pathogen exposure could be identified by cataloging public T cell receptors. The study used immunosequencing to profile the T cell repertoires of about 670 subjects and linked those repertoires to cytomegalovirus serostatus. In addition to the first cohort of 650 to 750 subjects, a separate validation cohort of 120 different subjects was used. The study combined high-throughput TCR immunosequencing, statistical association of individual TCRs with disease status, and machine learning to predict cytomegalovirus infection status. A later analysis re-examined previously published TCR beta repertoires from 600 to 700 donors and added high-resolution HLA genotyping to investigate patterns of TCR occurrence. In the later analysis, no new phenotypic data were used to find candidate immune exposures; instead, reliance was placed on TCR beta sequences and their occurrence across donors. To decide whether each TCR beta V gene segment behaved as functional or pseudogenic, an earlier analysis of approximately 590 of the donors relied on high-throughput TCR beta sequencing. Donor age, sex, ethnicity and CMV serostatus were compiled together with the repertoire data. A later genetic analysis used genome-wide SNP genotypes for about three fifths of the 666 donors, treating that subset as a discovery cohort. All discovery cohort repertoires had been generated on a single sequencing platform. Both class I and class II loci were covered by HLA typing, at four-digit resolution. The number of typed donors differed by locus: roughly 620-630 for A, B, C, DRB1 and DQB1; 500 to 550 for DQA1; over 600 for DPA1; and roughly 490 for DPB1. Roughly five DR-DQ haplotypes were handled as single units for association and clustering, since linkage in the cohort was strong. Among 300 to 450 genotyped donors of the cohort, an average of about 240,000 unique TCR beta nucleotide sequences were sequenced per donor, 15% to 20% of them non-productive. Study-wide conclusions, independent of this receptor: According to a later genetic analysis, donors in an Asian-associated ancestry cluster had fewer N-insertions in productive TCRs than the approximately 700-donor mean. While some public TCRs were present in many individuals, most TCR sequences turned up only very rarely across donors. Because counts were too low, approximately 15 rarely observed V segments, including chromosome 9 orphons, were excluded from the earlier analysis of 587 of the donors. A cluster of highly shared sequence variants was judged likely to be a technical artifact of the sequencing pipeline. The presence/absence analyses assumed that sequencing depth was roughly uniform across donors, and that assumption may not be true. In a later analysis, around 17,000 TCR beta sequences were associated with specific HLA alleles at a false discovery rate of 0.05. According to a later analysis, most CMV-associated TCR beta chains appeared to be HLA-restricted, and the HLA associations seemed to be driven largely by CMV exposure. In a later genetic analysis, a missense DCLRE1C variant was associated with V-gene and J-gene trimming of TCR beta chains, and the association was replicated in an independent cohort. When HLA alleles, especially DR and DQ, strongly co-occurred, TCR associations were difficult to assign to individual alleles. It was suggested by the authors that the approach could potentially be generalized to other disease states and immunological phenotypes. In a later analysis, HLA-associated TCR beta chains were found to be more clonally expanded and to have lower generation probabilities than equally common non-associated chains. The only immune exposure information available for the cohort was CMV serostatus. The classifier was reported to diagnose cytomegalovirus status with high specificity and sensitivity in both the original cohort and the validation cohort. In vitro tests confirmed that a few of the cytomegalovirus-associated TCR beta chains recognize cytomegalovirus antigens. Correlated functional status among segregating V segments might be attributable to linkage disequilibrium, but an unknown experimental factor could not be ruled out. HLA typing was unavailable for some donors at each locus, so association tests used only the typed subset. Several of the top co-occurrence clusters appeared to be linked to parvovirus B19, influenza, CMV and Epstein-Barr virus, according to a later analysis. A further reported finding was that TCR beta sequences accurately predicted the HLA-A and HLA-B alleles for most subjects in the first cohort. Some IMGT-functional V segments, including TRBV6-2 and TRBV6-3, could not be told apart with the 87-base-pair reads, so those segments were excluded. In the study, 150 to 200 TCR beta chains were listed as associated with cytomegalovirus. According to a later analysis, TCR association rates differed among HLA loci, with DRB1 alleles showing the most associated TCRs and HLA-C alleles showing the fewest. An earlier analysis of approximately 570 of the donors showed that most TCR beta V segments appeared in productive rearrangements either about 87% or about 30% of the time, which broadly matched IMGT annotations. Only TCR beta chains were sequenced in this cohort, and the absence of alpha or paired-chain data limited detectable features.

A note on this clone: The antigen it recognizes is unknown. The input lacks base qualities; no much larger clone sits a single base away.

Receptor amplification or capture employed the immunoSEQ multiplex PCR assay. For the multiplex PCR, a mixture combining 60 forward primers for TCR Vbeta segments and 13 reverse primers for TCR Jbeta segments was used. The CDR3 region of rearranged TCR beta genes was amplified from genomic DNA by a multiplex PCR assay. The Illumina HiSeq System was used to sequence the amplified TCR beta libraries as 87-base-pair reads. The study's own analysis went as follows. In a later analysis, tens of millions of unique TCR beta chains were counted across the 650 to 750 repertoires, and approximately 11 million of these chains were shared by at least two donors. A nearest-neighbor algorithm error-corrected the raw reads and collapsed the reads into unique sequences, merging closely related sequences to remove PCR and sequencing errors. CDR3 sequences were aligned to IMGT reference sequences to assign V, D and J gene segments. For a sequence to be retained, a match of at least six nucleotides was required to both a V gene segment and a J gene segment. A rearrangement was called productive if the CDR3 had no stop codons and remained in frame with V and J, and every other rearrangement was called non-productive. Following IMGT convention, CDR3 was defined as the stretch from the second conserved V-encoded cysteine to the conserved J-encoded phenylalanine. The earlier analysis of some 600 of the donors excluded sequences that lacked an unambiguous match to a single V gene segment. In an earlier analysis of 587 of the donors, V segments were called functional above 56.7% productive rearrangements and were called segregating when the between-donor standard deviation exceeded 5%. To diagnose cytomegalovirus status from the catalog of TCR beta chain sequences, a statistical classification framework was built. V and J gene assignment, in a later analysis, came from comparing TCR nucleotide sequences with IMGT/GENE-DB human TR gene sequences. The TCRdist pipeline was used in a later analysis to assign CDR3 sequences and most-parsimonious VDJ recombination scenarios. In a later analysis, every TCR beta chain was defined by the combination of its CDR3 amino acid sequence and its V-gene family, and reads without a unique V-gene family were dropped. A later analysis removed 592 highly shared, low-generation-probability nucleotide sequences to deal with suspected cross-contamination and a sequencing artifact. A later analysis calculated a clonal expansion index for each public chain from normalized within-repertoire ranks of inferred template counts. In a later analysis, generation probabilities were computed using a VDJ recombination model fitted to out-of-frame rearrangements, and the results were checked against IGoR. In a later analysis, TCR-TCR, TCR-HLA and TCR-CMV co-occurrence was scored with hypergeometric tests, and a repertoire-size bias correction was applied to TCR pairs. To estimate false discovery rates, a later analysis permuted the HLA or CMV assignments 20 times. In a later analysis, co-occurring TCRs were grouped using DBSCAN, with TCRdist sequence similarity added in when clustering inside HLA-allele-positive subsets. For co-occurrence clustering, repertoires with fewer than 30,000 or more than 120,000 public chains were excluded, along with four or five repertoires with anomalous nucleotide sharing. The clones in this table, taken by TCRdb from immuneACCESS, are in-frame only. Not every clone is retained; where verified, under half of the shortfall comes from an unresolved V gene, and the cause of the rest is unknown. That table gives V, J and clone size, and the DNA gave D and trimming. The sample records roughly 100,000 clones, around 75% of which are singletons. In total, the top ten clones hold 2.5% to 3% of the sample.

The cohort comprised several hundred healthy bone marrow donors. All cohort members were sampled while nominally healthy, although unrecorded immune exposures were likely present. The donor was CMV seropositive and was included in the group of 250 to 350 seropositive cohort members. Each donor provided a peripheral blood sample, and peripheral blood mononuclear cells were used for TCR beta sequencing. Genomic DNA extraction from the blood cell samples was performed with the Qiagen DNeasy Blood Extraction Kit. The germline V gene (reference sequence) yields LNHDA for CDR1 and SQIVND for CDR2. From cysteine to phenylalanine, the CDR3 is 15 amino acids long. Only the CDR3 portion is preserved as DNA: 45 bases, with reading frame beginning at the first base. V was cut back by 2 bases and J by 0 bases, leaving a gap of 9 bases between them.

The sequencing input was PBMCs. The receptor's source is a male donor in good health and CMV-seropositive. The sequence links TRBV19 to TRBJ2-3, with no confident D gene call. The DNA sequence is given as TGTGCCAGTAGTATAACCCGCGGAAGCACAGATACGCAGTATTTT. Translation gives CASSITRGSTDTQYF. When the CDR3 is completed using the reference TRBV19 and TRBJ2-3 genes on either side, the full variable domain is DGGITQSPKYLFRKEGQNVTLSCEQNLNHDAMYWYRQDPGQGLRLIYYSQIVNDFQKGDIAEGYSVSREKKESFPLTVTSAQKNPTAFYLCASSITRGSTDTQYFGPGTRLTVL.